These 18 T cell receptor beta chains share one sample of origin, sequenced in a study of beta chain features in type 1 diabetes (dated 2018 in TCRdb). Libraries came from the immunoSEQ multiplex PCR assay. The High Capacity cDNA Reverse Transcription Kit was used to reverse transcribe all of the isolated RNA, meaning that expressed TCRB transcripts were what got sequenced. Sourced from immuneACCESS, this table was stored by TCRdb with only in-frame sequences that have V and J called. A share of the clones is absent; for the studies checked, an unresolved V gene accounts for under half, and the remainder has no known explanation. The sample contains a few hundred thousand clones, more than 13% of them found a single time. The ten largest clonotypes hold roughly 0.019% of the sample. The material sequenced was naive CD4+ T cells from blood. Interpreted using the paper, the cell subset or site label stands for: true naive CD4+ T cells. These receptors were collected from a woman aged 18-29 years in good health.

This clone has a handful of counts. This rearrangement joins TRBV6-1 to TRBJ1-1, with D possibly matching TRBD1 (5 bases). V lost 1 base, J lost 4 bases, and 10 bases lay in between. In germline, CDR1 is MNHNS, CDR2 SASEGT. The CDR3 extends over 14 amino acids. CDR3 in amino acids: CASSEEGSRTEAFF. DNA of the CDR3: TGTGCCAGCAGTGAAGAGGGGTCGCGCACTGAAGCTTTCTTT.

The chain links TRBV30 to TRBJ2-1; TRBD2 matches at 10 bases. J lost 0 bases, V lost 3 bases, and 8 bases had no gene match. This CDR3 has 17 residues. Germline-derived CDR1 and CDR2 are GTSNPN and SVGIG (reference sequence). The CDR3 DNA sequence: TGTGCCTGGAGAAGGGGGGCTAGCGGGAGCTCCTACAATGAGCAGTTCTTC. It specifies CAWRRGASGSSYNEQFF.

This clone was picked up a small number of times. V and J are TRBV5-1 and TRBJ2-7, with TRBD2 identical over 11 bases. This CDR3 region has 15 residues. Germline V gene data show CDR1 as SGHRS and CDR2 as YFSETQ. Germline trimming cut 4 bases from V and 3 bases from J; bases unmatched to any gene: 6. CDR3 DNA: TGCGCCAGCAGCAAGGCCGGGACTAGCGGCTACGAGCAGTACTTC. Encoded protein: CASSKAGTSGYEQYF.

This clone was observed a handful of times. The chain uses TRBV6-6 and TRBJ2-7, with 7 bases fitting TRBD1. The CDR3 covers 15 residues. Trimming took 5 bases from V and 7 from J; bases not matched to a gene: 14. The germline V gene has CDR1 MNHNY and CDR2 SVGAGI (reference sequence). The CDR3 here is CASSRTGTASREQYF. CDR3 nucleotide sequence: TGTGCCAGCAGTAGGACGGGGACAGCCTCTAGGGAGCAGTACTTC.

Only a few counts were recorded for this clone. The chain recombines TRBV4-2 with TRBJ2-5, with 8 bases that match TRBD2. There are 14 residues in the CDR3. The V gene's germline CDR1 is LGHNA and CDR2 YNFKEQ. Losses at the gene ends were 4 bases for V and 2 bases for J; bases not matched to a gene: 3. In DNA form, the CDR3 reads TGTGCCAGCAGCCCAGTAGCGGGACAAGAGACCCAGTACTTC. This sequence encodes CASSPVAGQETQYF.

This clone was observed a handful of times. The chain employs TRBV15 and TRBJ2-5; TRBD1 matches 7 bases. The CDR3 consists of 14 residues. The germline V gene has CDR1 LNHNV and CDR2 YYDKDF (reference sequence). Losses at the gene ends were 9 bases for V and 3 bases for J; bases not matched to a gene: 10. CDR3 DNA sequence: TGTGCCACGGTAACCGGGACAGCGGAAGAGACCCAGTACTTC. Amino acids: CATVTGTAEETQYF.

The table lists this clone with a few counts. The V and J genes are TRBV4-3 and TRBJ2-1; 15 bases map to TRBD2. This CDR3 has 17 amino acids. CDR1 LGHNA and CDR2 YSLEER come from the germline V gene. After removal of 4 bases from V and 7 bases from J, the junction contained 8 bases not matched to a gene. CDR3 in DNA: TGCGCCAGCAGCCTCGGACTAGCGGGAGGGCCTAGAAATGAGCAGTTCTTC. Its translation is CASSLGLAGGPRNEQFF.

This clone was detected a few times. The V call is TRBV29-1, the J call TRBJ2-7; perhaps TRBD1 as D (6 bases). With 6 bases removed from V and 0 bases from J, the gap between germline ends came to 15 bases. Germline-derived CDR1 and CDR2 are SQVTM and ANQGSEA. The CDR3 runs to 14 residues. The chain's CDR3 is CSVAGTTSSYEQYF. As DNA, the CDR3 is TGCAGCGTCGCAGGGACAACGAGCTCCTACGAGCAGTACTTC.

This clone was picked up a small number of times. This chain joins TRBV15 and TRBJ1-3; 7 nucleotides line up with TRBD1. CDR3 size: 15 residues. The germline gives CDR1 LNHNV, CDR2 YYDKDF (reference sequence). Unmatched junction bases numbered 5, after V lost 3 bases and J lost 3 bases. CDR3 amino acids: CATSRRGTVGNTIYF. CDR3 nucleotides: TGTGCCACCAGCAGGAGAGGGACAGTTGGAAACACCATATATTTT.

This clone was picked up a small number of times. This chain joins TRBV7-2 and TRBJ2-1; maybe TRBD1 (6 bases). Germline-derived CDR1 and CDR2 are SGHTA and FQGNSA. The CDR3 runs 16 residues. V lost 1 base to trimming and J lost 7 bases, with 17 bases between them. CDR3 bases: TGTGCCAGCAGCTTAGTGGCACAGGGCTTAAGGAATGAGCAGTTCTTC. Encoded protein: CASSLVAQGLRNEQFF.

Only a few counts were recorded for this clone. This chain uses TRBV2 with TRBJ1-1; 7 bases align to TRBD1. The CDR3 covers 13 residues. In germline, CDR1 is SNHLY, CDR2 FYNNEI. V dropped 6 bases and J dropped 0; count of bases not matched to a gene: 1. CDR3 coding DNA: TGTGCCAGCAGGGGACAGATGAACACTGAAGCTTTCTTT. Protein: CASRGQMNTEAFF. The full variable domain, completed using reference TRBV2 and TRBJ1-1, is EPEVTQTPSHQVTQMGQEVILRCVPISNHLYFYWYRQILGQKVEFLVSFYNNEISEKSEIFDDQFSVERPDGSNFTLKIRSTKLEDSAMYFCASRGQMNTEAFFGQGTRLTVV.

This clone was recorded a few times. The V gene is TRBV30, the J gene TRBJ2-7; weak D call: TRBD2 (5 bases). The CDR3 extends over 14 amino acids. Trimming took off 3 bases at V and 3 bases at J, with 15 bases between the two ends. Germline V CDR1 and CDR2: GTSNPN, SVGIG (reference sequence). The CDR3 region is CAWSRSGRYYEQYF. CDR3 DNA sequence: TGTGCCTGGAGCAGGAGCGGCAGGTACTACGAGCAGTACTTC. Together with reference TRBV30 and TRBJ2-7, the CDR3 gives the full variable domain: SQTIHQWPATLVQPVGSPLSLECTVEGTSNPNLYWYRQAAGRGLQLLFYSVGIGQISSEVPQNLSASRPQDRQFILSSKKLLLSDSGFYLCAWSRSGRYYEQYFGPGTRLTVT.

The chain couples TRBV29-1 to TRBJ2-2; possible D gene TRBD2, 6 bases. The V end lost 6 bases, the J end lost 1 base, and 15 bases lay between the germline ends. CDR3 size: 15 residues. Germline CDR1 SQVTM, CDR2 ANQGSEA. Here the CDR3 DNA reads TGCAGCGTCCGGAGAACGGGAGAGAACACCGGGGAGCTGTTTTTT. Translation gives CSVRRTGENTGELFF.

Only a few counts were recorded for this clone. The rearrangement uses TRBV4-2 and TRBJ1-2, with TRBD1 identical over 9 bases. The ends lost 1 base at V and 5 bases at J; junction bases unmatched: 5. The CDR3 is made up of 15 amino acids. CDR1 and CDR2 from the germline V gene are LGHNA and YNFKEQ. CDR3 sequence: CASSQAPGQGYGYTF. The CDR3 DNA sequence: TGTGCCAGCAGCCAAGCCCCGGGACAGGGTTATGGCTACACCTTC.

This sequence joins TRBV28 and TRBJ1-5; 7 bases match TRBD1. The junction had 5 bases not matched to a gene; V was cut back by 5 bases and J by 7 bases. Per germline, CDR1 MDHEN and CDR2 SYDVKM. The CDR3 is 13 residues long. The CDR3 sequence is CASSLRGHQPQHF. The CDR3 DNA reads as TGTGCCAGCAGTCTAAGGGGGCACCAGCCCCAGCATTTT. Based on the CDR3 plus reference TRBV28 and TRBJ1-5, the full variable domain is DVKVTQSSRYLVKRTGEKVFLECVQDMDHENMFWYRQDPGLGLRLIYFSYDVKMKEKGDIPEGYSVSREKKERFSLILESASTNQTSMYLCASSLRGHQPQHFGDGTRLSIL.

This clone was seen a handful of times. This chain joins TRBV7-9 and TRBJ2-7; 9 nucleotides align to TRBD1. CDR3 size: 13 residues. V lost 5 bases and J lost 3; bases outside the gene matches: 2. Germline-derived CDR1 and CDR2 are SEHNR and FQNEAQ (reference sequence). The CDR3 region is CASSRDRVYEQYF. In nucleotides, the CDR3 is TGTGCCAGCAGCCGGGACAGGGTCTACGAGCAGTACTTC. The full variable domain, completed using reference TRBV7-9 and TRBJ2-7, is DTGVSQNPRHKITKRGQNVTFRCDPISEHNRLYWYRQTLGQGPEFLTYFQNEAQLEKSRLLSDRFSAERPKGSFSTLEIQRTEQGDSAMYLCASSRDRVYEQYFGPGTRLTVT.

This clone turned up a few times. The V call is TRBV10-3, the J call TRBJ2-7; 7 bases agree with TRBD1. With V trimmed by 4 bases and J by 3 bases, 6 bases remained unmatched. This CDR3 region has 14 residues. Germline CDR1 and CDR2: ENHRY and SYGVKD. CDR3 loop: CAISATGQSYEQYF. The CDR3 DNA is TGTGCCATCAGTGCTACGGGACAGAGCTACGAGCAGTACTTC.

The chain has TRBV10-3 and TRBJ2-1, with unresolved D. CDR3 length: 12 residues. CDR1 and CDR2 from the germline V gene are ENHRY and SYGVKD. Deletions cut 3 bases from V and 8 bases from J, with 8 bases between. The CDR3 region is CAISEREHEQFF. In DNA form, the CDR3 reads TGTGCCATCAGTGAAAGAGAACATGAGCAGTTCTTC.